The rows below give T cell receptor beta chains drawn from one sample of a study of regulatory T cells. Using immunoSEQ multiplex PCR, the repertoire was profiled, and TCRdb retains in-frame clones only, with some absent. The table shows 17,000 or so clones, with roughly 90% occurring only once. Material: CD8+ T cells sorted from blood. The receptors here all came from a person aged 18-30 years with CD3G deficiency. CDR3s include the opening cysteine and the closing phenylalanine or tryptophan. A D gene is named only where the DNA matches it firmly. Clone size, where shown, is once, few, many, or a class for clones that have expanded.

d_call clone_size j_call v_call cdr3_aa cdr3_nt
NA NA TRBJ1-6 TRBV2 CASRRALRQEWPYNSPLHF TGTGCCAGCAGGAGAGCTTTGAGACAGGAGTGGCCCTATAATTCACCCCTCCACTTT
NA NA TRBJ2-5 TRBV18 CASSPGVGAETQYF TGTGCCAGCTCACCCGGGGTAGGGGCAGAGACCCAGTACTTC
NA NA TRBJ2-6 TRBV5-5 CASTKLVGSGANVLTF TGTGCCAGCACCAAGCTTGTAGGCTCTGGGGCCAACGTCCTGACTTTC
NA NA TRBJ2-1 TRBV9 CASSVSNEQFF TGTGCCAGCAGCGTCTCAAATGAGCAGTTCTTC
NA NA TRBJ2-7 TRBV6-1 CASVAGREQYF TGTGCCAGCGTTGCGGGGAGGGAGCAGTACTTC
NA NA TRBJ1-1 TRBV11-3 CASSLGTGTEAFF TGTGCCAGCAGCTTAGGAACAGGGACTGAAGCTTTCTTT
NA NA TRBJ2-1 TRBV11-2 CASSPGRGHEQFF TGTGCCAGCAGCCCTGGAAGGGGCCATGAGCAGTTCTTC
TRBD1 NA TRBJ2-7 TRBV7-8 CASSLAGQGEQYF TGTGCCAGCAGCTTAGCGGGACAGGGAGAGCAGTACTTC
NA NA TRBJ1-2 TRBV6-5 CASSYQLSGGYTF TGTGCCAGCAGTTACCAGTTATCGGGGGGCTACACCTTC
NA once TRBJ2-2 TRBV27 CASIRWGTGELFF TGTGCCAGCATCAGGTGGGGCACCGGGGAGCTGTTTTTT
NA NA TRBJ1-2 TRBV6-6 CASSPHAGANNYGYTF TGTGCCAGCAGTCCTCATGCAGGGGCGAATAACTATGGCTACACCTTC
NA NA TRBJ1-1 TRBV6-1 CASSEVSGSPTEAFF TGTGCCAGCAGTGAAGTCTCAGGGTCCCCTACAGAAGCTTTCTTT
TRBD2 once TRBJ2-3 TRBV13 CASSSDRALAARRGMTDTQYF TGTGCCAGCAGCTCGGATAGGGCGCTAGCGGCACGACGGGGCATGACAGATACGCAGTATTTT
NA NA TRBJ1-2 TRBV30 CAWRGTGGYTF TGTGCCTGGAGGGGAACTGGGGGCTACACCTTC
TRBD2 NA TRBJ2-2 TRBV2 CASSQTSGGQNTGELFF TGTGCCAGCAGTCAGACTAGCGGGGGGCAGAACACCGGGGAGCTGTTTTTT
TRBD1 NA TRBJ2-7 TRBV6-1 CASSDGTAYEQYF TGTGCCAGCAGTGATGGGACAGCGTACGAGCAGTACTTC
TRBD2 NA TRBJ2-1 TRBV5-1 CASSNGLAGYNEQFF TGCGCCAGCAGCAATGGACTAGCGGGATACAATGAGCAGTTCTTC
NA few TRBJ1-1 TRBV7-2 CASSFPMGEAFF TGTGCCAGCAGCTTCCCAATGGGAGAAGCTTTCTTT
NA NA TRBJ2-7 TRBV6-1 CAAGGTGSYEQYF TGTGCCGCCGGAGGAACAGGGTCCTACGAGCAGTACTTC
NA once TRBJ2-1 TRBV4-1 CASSQDSGPSYNEQFF TGCGCCAGCAGCCAAGATTCGGGGCCCTCCTACAATGAGCAGTTCTTC
NA NA TRBJ2-1 TRBV13 CASSLSEGYNEQFF TGTGCCAGCAGCTTATCCGAGGGGTACAATGAGCAGTTCTTC
NA NA TRBJ1-2 TRBV7-9 CASSSAGRVYGYTF TGTGCCAGCAGTTCCGCGGGGCGGGTTTATGGCTACACCTTC
NA NA TRBJ2-1 TRBV7-9 CASSLGFQEQFF TGTGCCAGCAGCTTAGGTTTCCAGGAGCAGTTCTTC